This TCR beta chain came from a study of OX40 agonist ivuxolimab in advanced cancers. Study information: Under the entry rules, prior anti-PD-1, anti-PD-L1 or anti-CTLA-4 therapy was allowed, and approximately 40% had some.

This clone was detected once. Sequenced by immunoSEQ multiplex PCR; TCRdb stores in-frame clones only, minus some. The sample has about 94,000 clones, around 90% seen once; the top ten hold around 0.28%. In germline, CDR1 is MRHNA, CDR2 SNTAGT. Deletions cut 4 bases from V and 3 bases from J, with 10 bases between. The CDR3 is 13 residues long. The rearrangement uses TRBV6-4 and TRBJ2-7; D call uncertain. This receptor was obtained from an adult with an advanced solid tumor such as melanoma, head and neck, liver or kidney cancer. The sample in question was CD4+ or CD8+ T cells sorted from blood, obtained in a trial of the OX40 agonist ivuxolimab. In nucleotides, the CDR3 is TGTGCCAGCAGTGGCGGACGGAACTACGAGCAGTACTTC. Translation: CASSGGRNYEQYF.